This TCR beta chain was identified during a study of blood T cell repertoires in COVID-19. Study information: T cells, B-cell-depleted T cells, or PBMCs supplied cDNA or gDNA.

Deletions cut 5 bases from V and 5 bases from J, with 21 bases between. This CDR3 is 16 amino acids long. Looked up from germline, CDR1 is SEHNR and CDR2 is FQNEAQ (reference sequence). Those who participated ranged in age from 18 to 89 years and resided in around 22 US areas. Each participant's cohort was designated according to participant-reported clinical history. Symptom resolution, clearance, or two negative PCRs marked the recovered donors of Cohort 3. TCRdb's copy holds only in-frame clones and misses some; the assay was immunoSEQ multiplex PCR. The sample contains 360,000 or so clones, roughly 86% of which appear only once.

The chain links TRBV7-9 to TRBJ1-2; D not certain. The TCR comes from a woman aged 25 to 39 who had recovered from COVID-19. Sequencing used PBMCs or T cells enriched from blood (not recorded which). The DNA of the CDR3 is TGTGCCAGCAGCCCACCGGGTGGAGGGCTTACTTATGGCTACACCTTC. It yields the protein CASSPPGGGLTYGYTF.